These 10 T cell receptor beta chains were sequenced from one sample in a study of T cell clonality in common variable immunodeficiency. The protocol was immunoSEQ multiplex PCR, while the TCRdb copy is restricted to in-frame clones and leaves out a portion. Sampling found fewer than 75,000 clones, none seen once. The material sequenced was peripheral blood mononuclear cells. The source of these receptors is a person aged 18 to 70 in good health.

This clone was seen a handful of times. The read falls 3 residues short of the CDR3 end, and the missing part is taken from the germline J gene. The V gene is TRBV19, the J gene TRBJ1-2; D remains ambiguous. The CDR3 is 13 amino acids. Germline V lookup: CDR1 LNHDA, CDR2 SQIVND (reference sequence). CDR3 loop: CASTPGPAGHYTF. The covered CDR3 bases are TGTGCCAGTACCCCTGGGCCAGCAGGTCAC.

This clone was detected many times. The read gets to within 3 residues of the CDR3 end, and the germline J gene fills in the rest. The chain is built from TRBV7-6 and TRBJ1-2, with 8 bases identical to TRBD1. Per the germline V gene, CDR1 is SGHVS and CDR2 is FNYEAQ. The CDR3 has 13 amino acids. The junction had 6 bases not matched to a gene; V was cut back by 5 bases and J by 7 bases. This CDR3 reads CASSPRQGSGYTF. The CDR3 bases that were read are TGTGCCAGCAGCCCCCGACAGGGGAGTGGC.

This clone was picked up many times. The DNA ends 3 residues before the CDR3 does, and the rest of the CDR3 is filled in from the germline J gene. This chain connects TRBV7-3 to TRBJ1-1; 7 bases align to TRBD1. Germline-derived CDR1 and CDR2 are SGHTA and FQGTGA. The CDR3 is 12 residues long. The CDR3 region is CASSPSGQQAFF. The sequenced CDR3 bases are TGTGCCAGCAGCCCTTCGGGACAGCAA.

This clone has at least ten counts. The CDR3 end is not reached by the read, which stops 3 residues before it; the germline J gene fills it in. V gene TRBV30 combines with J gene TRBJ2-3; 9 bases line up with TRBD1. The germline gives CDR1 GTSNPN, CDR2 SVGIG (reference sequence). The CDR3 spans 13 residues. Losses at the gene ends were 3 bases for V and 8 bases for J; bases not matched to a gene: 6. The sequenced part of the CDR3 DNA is TGTGCCTGGAGGCACGGGGGACAGGGTACG. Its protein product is CAWRHGGQGT. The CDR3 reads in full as CAWRHGGQGTQYF.

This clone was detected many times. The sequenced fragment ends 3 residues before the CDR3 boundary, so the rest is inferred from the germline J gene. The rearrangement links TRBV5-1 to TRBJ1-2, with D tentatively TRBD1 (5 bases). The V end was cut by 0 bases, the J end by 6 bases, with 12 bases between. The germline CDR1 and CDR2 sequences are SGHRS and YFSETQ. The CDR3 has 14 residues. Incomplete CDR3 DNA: TGCGCCAGCAGCTTGGGGGGCATAATCGATGGC. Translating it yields CASSLGGIIDG. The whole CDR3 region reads CASSLGGIIDGYTF. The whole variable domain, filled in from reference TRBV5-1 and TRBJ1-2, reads KAGVTQTPRYLIKTRGQQVTLSCSPISGHRSVSWYQQTPGQGLQFLFEYFSETQRNKGNFPGRFSGRQFSNSRSEMNVSTLELGDSALYLCASSLGGIIDGYTFGSGTRLTVV.

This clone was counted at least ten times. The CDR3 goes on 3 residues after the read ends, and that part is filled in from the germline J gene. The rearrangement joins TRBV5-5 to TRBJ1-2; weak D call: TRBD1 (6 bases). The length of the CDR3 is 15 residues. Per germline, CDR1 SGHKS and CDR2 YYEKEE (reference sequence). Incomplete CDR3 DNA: TGTGCCAGCAGCTTGGACAGGGAGTTAGGAGGCGGC. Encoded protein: CASSLDRELGGG. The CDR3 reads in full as CASSLDRELGGGYTF.

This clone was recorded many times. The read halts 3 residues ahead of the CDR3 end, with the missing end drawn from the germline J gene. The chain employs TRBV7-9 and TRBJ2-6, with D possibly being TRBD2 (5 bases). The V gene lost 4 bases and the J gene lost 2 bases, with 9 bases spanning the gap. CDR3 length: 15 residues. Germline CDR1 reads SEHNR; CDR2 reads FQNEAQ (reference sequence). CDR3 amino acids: CASSSRVTGANVLTF. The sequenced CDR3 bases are TGTGCCAGCAGCTCGCGGGTTACTGGGGCCAACGTC.

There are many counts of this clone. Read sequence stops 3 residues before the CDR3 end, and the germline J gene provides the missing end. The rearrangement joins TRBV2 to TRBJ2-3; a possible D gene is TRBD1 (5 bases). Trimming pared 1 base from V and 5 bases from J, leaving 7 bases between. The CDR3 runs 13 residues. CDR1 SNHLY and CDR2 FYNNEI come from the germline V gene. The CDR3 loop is CASSEEGIDTQYF. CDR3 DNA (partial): TGTGCCAGCAGTGAAGAGGGGATAGATACG. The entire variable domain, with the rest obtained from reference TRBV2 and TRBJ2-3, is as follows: EPEVTQTPSHQVTQMGQEVILRCVPISNHLYFYWYRQILGQKVEFLVSFYNNEISEKSEIFDDQFSVERPDGSNFTLKIRSTKLEDSAMYFCASSEEGIDTQYFGPGTRLTVL.

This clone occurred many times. CDR3 in amino acids: CASSQGQGLYYGYTF. CDR3 DNA (partial): TGCGCCAGCAGCCAGGGGCAGGGGCTCTACTATGGC. The V call is TRBV4-1, the J call TRBJ1-2; perhaps TRBD1 as D (6 bases). The CDR3 goes on 3 residues after the read ends, and that part is filled in from the germline J gene. Trimming stripped 3 bases from V and 3 bases from J, with 14 bases between. Per the germline V gene, CDR1 is MGHRA and CDR2 is YSYEKL. This CDR3 spans 15 amino acids.

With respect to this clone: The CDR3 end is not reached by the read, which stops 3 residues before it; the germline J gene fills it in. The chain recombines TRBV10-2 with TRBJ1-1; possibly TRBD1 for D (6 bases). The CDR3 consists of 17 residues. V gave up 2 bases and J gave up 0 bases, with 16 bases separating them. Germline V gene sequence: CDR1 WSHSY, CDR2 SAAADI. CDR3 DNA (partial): TGCGCCAGCAGTGAGAACCTGATACAGGGAGTGAACACTGAA. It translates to CASSENLIQGVNTE. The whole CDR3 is CASSENLIQGVNTEAFF.